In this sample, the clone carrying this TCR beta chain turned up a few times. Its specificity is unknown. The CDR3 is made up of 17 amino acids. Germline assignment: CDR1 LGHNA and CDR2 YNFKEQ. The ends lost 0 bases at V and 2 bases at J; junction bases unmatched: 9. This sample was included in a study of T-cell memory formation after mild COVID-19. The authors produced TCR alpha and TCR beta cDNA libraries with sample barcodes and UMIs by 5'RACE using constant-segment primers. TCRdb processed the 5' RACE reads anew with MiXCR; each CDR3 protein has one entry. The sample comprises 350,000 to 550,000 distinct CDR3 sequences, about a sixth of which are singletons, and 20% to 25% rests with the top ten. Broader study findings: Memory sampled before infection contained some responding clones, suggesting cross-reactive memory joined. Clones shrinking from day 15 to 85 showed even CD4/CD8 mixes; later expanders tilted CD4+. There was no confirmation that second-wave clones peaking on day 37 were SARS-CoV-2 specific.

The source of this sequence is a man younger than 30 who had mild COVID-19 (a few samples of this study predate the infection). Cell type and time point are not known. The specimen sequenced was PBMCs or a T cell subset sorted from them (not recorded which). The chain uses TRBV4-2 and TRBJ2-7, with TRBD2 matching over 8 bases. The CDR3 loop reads CASSQEWSTGGAYEQYF. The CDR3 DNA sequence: TGTGCCAGCAGCCAAGAGTGGTCGACCGGGGGGGCCTACGAGCAGTACTTC.